Listed below are T cell receptor beta chains from one sample, sequenced in a study of T cells after posttransplantation cyclophosphamide. The protocol was immunoSEQ multiplex PCR, while the TCRdb copy is restricted to in-frame clones and leaves out a portion. The data show fewer than 45,000 clones, with 78% seen just once and around 8.1% held by the top ten. The sequences come from CD4+ T cells sorted from blood, collected about 1,900 days after a stem cell transplant with posttransplant cyclophosphamide. Source of these receptors: a female patient in her 40s who received an allogeneic stem cell transplant from a related donor, was CMV-positive, and had no GVHD. Some of these T cells may belong to the graft donor. The CDR3 runs from the conserved cysteine through the conserved F or W. Not every row has a clone size; where given, it reads once, few, many or a size class.

len,v_gene,j_gene,abundance,CDR3aa
18,TRBV4-2,TRBJ2-1,once,CASSQRTSGGPSYNEQFF
15,TRBV11-3,TRBJ2-2,NA,CASSLIRGVAGELFF
15,TRBV9,TRBJ1-4,NA,CASSSRGGVGEKLFF
15,TRBV29-1,TRBJ2-3,NA,CSVEGGQGELDTQYF
15,TRBV5-1,TRBJ2-5,NA,CASSFGQGNQETQYF
15,TRBV7-2,TRBJ2-7,NA,CASSLIAFGPYEQYF
17,TRBV4-3,TRBJ1-5,NA,CASSQEYGAQARTAQHF
14,TRBV9,TRBJ1-6,NA,CASSKQGGVSPLHF
18,TRBV25-1,TRBJ1-3,once,CASSRGGAKARPGNTIYF
13,TRBV29-1,TRBJ2-1,NA,CSIPGQGSYEQFF
14,TRBV5-1,TRBJ1-1,NA,CASSRQGAGGEAFF
15,TRBV5-1,TRBJ2-7,NA,CASSESGTEIYEQYF
15,TRBV11-1,TRBJ2-1,NA,CASSASGASYNEQFF
17,TRBV7-3,TRBJ2-3,once,CASSIGTGGWQADTQYF
14,TRBV6-4,TRBJ1-1,NA,CASSLTGGDTEAFF
18,TRBV25-1,TRBJ2-6,NA,CASSESGQGISGANVLTF
17,TRBV19,TRBJ2-3,NA,CASSIGPGPRVSDTQYF